The 21 T cell receptor beta chains given below trace back to one sample, sequenced in a study of T cells in Graves' hyperthyroidism and ophthalmopathy. RNA transcripts served as the template for amplifying TCR beta CDR3 regions. The study used the HTBI primer set for a first-round RT-PCR of the TCR CDR3. Each CDR3 protein gets one entry after TCRdb re-called the multiplex PCR reads with MiXCR. The table has more than 350,000 distinct CDR3 sequences, roughly 15% seen once; the top ten hold around a third. The sequencing sample was made of blood. The receptors stem from a young woman with Graves' hyperthyroidism that later progressed to Graves' ophthalmopathy.

The chain couples TRBV7-2 to TRBJ2-3; D is unresolved. V lost 5 bases and J lost 3, with 9 bases in between. This CDR3 comprises 13 residues. Germline CDR1 SGHTA, CDR2 FQGNSA. CDR3 DNA: TGTGCCAGCAGCGGGCGACTTACAGATACGCAGTATTTT. Translation: CASSGRLTDTQYF. The full variable domain, with the rest looked up from reference TRBV7-2 and TRBJ2-3, is GAGVSQSPSNKVTEKGKDVELRCDPISGHTALYWYRQSLGQGLEFLIYFQGNSAPDKSGLPSDRFSAERTGGSVSTLTIQRTQQEDSAVYLCASSGRLTDTQYFGPGTRLTVL.

In this sample, this clonotype turned up a few times. The chain joins TRBV6-1 to TRBJ2-7; D possibly corresponds to TRBD1 (6 bases). Trimming removed 2 bases from V and 3 bases from J, with 14 bases in between. The CDR3 loop spans 15 amino acids. CDR1 is MNHNS, CDR2 SASEGT, per germline. In DNA, the CDR3 is TGTGCCAGCAGTGAATATACGCCAGGGGACTACGAGCAGTACTTC. Translating gives CASSEYTPGDYEQYF.

This clonotype was counted ten times or more. The chain carries TRBV9 and TRBJ2-1; D gene uncertain. The CDR3 covers 14 residues. CDR1 and CDR2 from the germline V gene are SGDLS and YYNGEE. The V end was cut by 3 bases, the J end by 10 bases, with 17 bases between. The CDR3 protein is CASSAGRQVPEQFF. The CDR3 nucleotides are TGTGCCAGCAGCGCCGGCCGACAAGTACCCGAGCAGTTCTTC.

V usage is TRBV27 and J usage is TRBJ2-5; the match to TRBD2 covers 7 bases. Germline trimming cut 5 bases from V and 8 bases from J; bases unmatched to any gene: 8. Germline CDR1 is MNHEY and CDR2 is SMNVEV (reference sequence). CDR3 length: 13 amino acids. The CDR3 reads CASSLPGRGTQYF. The CDR3 nucleotides read TGTGCCAGCAGTCTTCCGGGGAGGGGAACCCAGTACTTC.

V usage is TRBV3-1 and J usage is TRBJ1-1; no clear D. The germline gives CDR1 LGHDT, CDR2 YNNKEL (reference sequence). The CDR3 is 15 amino acids. Trimming removed 1 base from V and 6 bases from J, with 15 bases in between. The CDR3, as DNA: TGTGCCAGCAGCCAAGCCGGTGTTAGGGCCCCTGAAGCTTTCTTT. Protein: CASSQAGVRAPEAFF.

This clonotype was seen only a few times. This rearrangement joins TRBV5-1 to TRBJ1-1; the D is unclear. The CDR3 consists of 16 residues. The germline V gene has CDR1 SGHRS and CDR2 YFSETQ. V lost 0 bases and J 5 bases, leaving 17 bases between the germline ends. As DNA, the CDR3 is TGCGCCAGCAGCTTGGATCCGGGCATGCCTGGGACTGAAGCTTTCTTT. Its protein product is CASSLDPGMPGTEAFF.

CDR3 sequence: CASKGQGNSPLHF. CDR3 nucleotide sequence: TGTGCCAGCAAGGGACAGGGTAATTCACCCCTCCACTTT. This sequence joins TRBV2 and TRBJ1-6, with 9 bases aligning to TRBD1. The germline gives CDR1 SNHLY, CDR2 FYNNEI. V shed 7 bases, J shed 6 bases, and the junction held 1 base outside the gene matches. This CDR3 has 13 amino acids.

The chain joins TRBV11-2 to TRBJ2-1; 10 positions agree with TRBD2. Germline values: CDR1 SGHAT, CDR2 FQNNGV. The CDR3 totals 15 residues. Losses at the gene ends were 1 base for V and 7 bases for J; bases not matched to a gene: 4. Written as DNA, the CDR3 is TGTGCCAGCAGCTTAGTTACTAGCGGGGCAAATGAGCAGTTCTTC. As protein: CASSLVTSGANEQFF.

This chain joins TRBV29-1 and TRBJ1-2; D might be TRBD1 (6 bases). The CDR3 loop spans 13 amino acids. The germline V gene encodes CDR1 SQVTM and CDR2 ANQGSEA. V dropped 7 bases and J dropped 2 bases, with 14 bases sitting between them. Here the CDR3 reads CSARQAFNYGYTF. The CDR3 region has the DNA TGCAGCGCCCGACAGGCGTTCAACTATGGCTACACCTTC.

The rearrangement joins TRBV20-1 to TRBJ2-7; TRBD1 matches 11 bases. J lost 0 bases, V lost 5 bases, and 3 bases had no gene match. The CDR3 contains 14 residues. The germline CDR1 and CDR2 sequences are DFQATT and SNEGSKA (reference sequence). The CDR3 loop is CSAWDRGSSYEQYF. CDR3 bases: TGCAGTGCTTGGGACAGGGGGAGCTCCTACGAGCAGTACTTC.

This clonotype was seen a handful of times. The chain carries TRBV25-1 and TRBJ2-5; TRBD1 agrees at 10 bases. Trimming removed 7 bases from V and 5 bases from J; junction bases left unmatched: 10. Germline assignment: CDR1 MGHDK and CDR2 SYGVNS. CDR3 length equals 15 residues. The CDR3 sequence is CASISTTGGGETQYF. CDR3 in DNA: TGTGCCAGCATTTCGACGACAGGGGGCGGTGAGACCCAGTACTTC.

This clonotype has at least ten counts. The V call is TRBV2, the J call TRBJ2-5, with no clear D. Trimming took 3 bases from V and 5 from J, leaving 7 bases between them. This CDR3 has 12 amino acids. Germline V lookup: CDR1 SNHLY, CDR2 FYNNEI. For the CDR3, the DNA is TGTGCCAGCAGTGACCTTGGGGAGACCCAGTACTTC. This translates into CASSDLGETQYF. The full variable domain, in which reference TRBV2 and TRBJ2-5 provide the parts outside the CDR3, is EPEVTQTPSHQVTQMGQEVILRCVPISNHLYFYWYRQILGQKVEFLVSFYNNEISEKSEIFDDQFSVERPDGSNFTLKIRSTKLEDSAMYFCASSDLGETQYFGPGTRLLVL.

V and J are TRBV19 and TRBJ2-1, with D possibly being TRBD1 (5 bases). CDR3 size: 15 residues. Germline V gives CDR1 LNHDA, CDR2 SQIVND (reference sequence). The V end was cut by 10 bases, the J end by 1 base, with 17 bases between. CDR3 nucleotide sequence: TGTGCCACTAAACCACAACGACAGTCCTACAATGAGCAGTTCTTC. Its translation is CATKPQRQSYNEQFF.

This clonotype has ten or more counts. J is TRBJ1-2 and V is TRBV29-1; 8 bases match TRBD1. The CDR3 loop spans 15 amino acids. Germline lookup yields CDR1 SQVTM and CDR2 ANQGSEA. Trimming cost V 1 base and J 4 bases; bases outside gene matches: 8. The CDR3 region has the DNA TGCAGCGTTGAAGGGGAACAGGGGGGAGGCTATGGCTACACCTTC. It is translated as CSVEGEQGGGYGYTF.

On this clonotype: Just one base apart from a much larger clone, this may be a read error. The V call is TRBV20-1, the J call TRBJ2-5; possibly TRBD2 for D (7 bases). The CDR3 extends over 13 amino acids. Germline V gives CDR1 DFQATT, CDR2 SNEGSKA (reference sequence). CDR3 protein: CSARYGGLETRYF. The CDR3 bases are TGCAGTGCTAGATACGGGGGGCTTGAGACCCGGTACTTC.

Ten or more counts support this clonotype. This chain links TRBV28 with TRBJ1-5, with D hard to call. V was trimmed by 3 bases and J by 1 base, leaving 7 bases between them. The CDR3 runs 14 residues. Germline loops: CDR1 MDHEN, CDR2 SYDVKM. CDR3 in amino acids: CASSFRRSNQPQHF. The CDR3 coding sequence is TGTGCCAGCAGTTTTCGACGGAGCAATCAGCCCCAGCATTTT.

The chain combines TRBV6-2 or TRBV6-3 with TRBJ2-3; D possibly corresponds to TRBD1 (5 bases). This CDR3 has 12 amino acids. Trimming shortened V by 11 bases and J by 4 bases, and 13 bases separated the two germline ends. Germline-derived CDR1 and CDR2 are MNHEY and SVGEGT. The chain's CDR3 is CAVSGAADTQYF. Here the CDR3 DNA reads TGTGCCGTTAGTGGGGCTGCAGATACGCAGTATTTT.

The table lists this clonotype with many counts. The chain employs TRBV3-1 and TRBJ1-2; D gene unclear. Germline CDR1 is LGHDT and CDR2 is YNNKEL (reference sequence). Trimming took 1 base from V and 1 from J, leaving 7 bases between them. This CDR3 is built from 14 residues. CDR3 coding DNA: TGTGCCAGCAGCCAAGGACCGCGTAACTATGGCTACACCTTC. Translation: CASSQGPRNYGYTF. Full variable domain (outside the CDR3, taken from reference TRBV3-1 and TRBJ1-2): DTAVSQTPKYLVTQMGNDKSIKCEQNLGHDTMYWYKQDSKKFLKIMFSYNNKELIINETVPNRFSPKSPDKAHLNLHINSLELGDSAVYFCASSQGPRNYGYTFGSGTRLTVV.

This clonotype has a count of ten or more. The chain employs TRBV19 and TRBJ1-1; 7 bases are shared with TRBD1. V was pared by 9 bases and J by 0 bases, with 13 bases of the junction left unmatched. CDR1 and CDR2 (germline): LNHDA, SQIVND (reference sequence). This CDR3 is built from 16 residues. The CDR3 here is CASAKPNRGLNTEAFF. The DNA for the CDR3 is TGTGCCAGCGCCAAACCGAACAGGGGCTTGAACACTGAAGCTTTCTTT. Using reference TRBV19 and TRBJ1-1 for the parts outside the CDR3, the full variable domain is DGGITQSPKYLFRKEGQNVTLSCEQNLNHDAMYWYRQDPGQGLRLIYYSQIVNDFQKGDIAEGYSVSREKKESFPLTVTSAQKNPTAFYLCASAKPNRGLNTEAFFGQGTRLTVV.

This chain connects TRBV2 to TRBJ2-7, with 8 nucleotides matching TRBD2. The CDR3 extends over 14 amino acids. Unmatched junction bases numbered 5, after V lost 4 bases and J lost 3 bases. The germline CDR1 and CDR2 sequences are SNHLY and FYNNEI. The CDR3 DNA reads as TGTGCCAGCAGTGTCGTTCTAGCGGGCTACGAGCAGTACTTC. This gives the protein CASSVVLAGYEQYF.

V is TRBV14 and J is TRBJ2-6; D remains ambiguous. V lost 4 bases and J 4 bases, leaving 14 bases between the germline ends. The CDR3 totals 16 residues. Looked up from germline, CDR1 is SGHDN and CDR2 is FVKESK. CDR3 region: CASSRLKRPGANVLTF. CDR3 in DNA: TGTGCCAGCAGCCGCCTAAAACGACCCGGGGCCAACGTCCTGACTTTC.